These 14 T cell receptor beta chains were sequenced from one sample in a study of cytomegalovirus exposure and HLA in healthy donors. Sequencing used immunoSEQ multiplex PCR; TCRdb keeps in-frame clones, though not all of them. The sample has some 170,000 clones, about 82% seen once. Specimen: PBMCs. These receptors were obtained from a man younger than 40 in good health and CMV-seropositive.

The V gene is TRBV5-1, the J gene TRBJ2-5; 10 bases align to TRBD2. V was clipped by 4 bases and J by 5 bases; unmatched bases: 5. CDR1 and CDR2 (germline): SGHRS, YFSETQ. The CDR3 spans 14 residues. The CDR3 region is CASSLGTSVETQYF. Written as DNA, the CDR3 is TGCGCCAGCAGCCTAGGGACTAGCGTGGAGACCCAGTACTTC.

This sequence joins TRBV7-2 and TRBJ2-7, with D possibly matching TRBD1 (5 bases). V gave up 3 bases and J gave up 4 bases, with 10 bases separating them. Germline V gives CDR1 SGHTA, CDR2 FQGNSA. The CDR3 length is 13 residues. CDR3 sequence: CASSFEWTYEQYF. Written as DNA, the CDR3 is TGTGCCAGCAGCTTTGAATGGACATACGAGCAGTACTTC.

Worth noting for this clone: One end of the junction varies from germline; a read error may be responsible. The chain carries TRBV7-2 and TRBJ2-7, with 11 bases that match TRBD2. The CDR3 length is 16 residues. CDR1 and CDR2 (germline): SGHTA, FQGNSA. DNA for the CDR3: TGTGCCAGCAGCCTAGCGGGGGGAATCGTCTCCTACGAGCAGTACTTC. This gives the protein CASSLAGGIVSYEQYF.

The rearrangement uses TRBV7-6 and TRBJ2-7; weak D call: TRBD1 (5 bases). The CDR3 is made up of 14 amino acids. From germline, CDR1 is SGHVS and CDR2 FNYEAQ. V was trimmed by 1 base and J by 3 bases, leaving 10 bases between them. The CDR3 loop reads CASSLGADSYEQYF. CDR3 nucleotides: TGTGCCAGCAGCTTAGGGGCAGACAGCTACGAGCAGTACTTC.

This clone has only one observation. V gene TRBV19 combines with J gene TRBJ1-5; TRBD1 matches 7 bases. Germline values: CDR1 LNHDA, CDR2 SQIVND (reference sequence). V shed 4 bases and J 9 bases; nucleotides not matched to a gene: 12. The CDR3 has 15 residues. Here the CDR3 reads CASSNEQGPGWPQHF. CDR3 sequence (DNA): TGTGCCAGTAGTAACGAACAGGGGCCTGGGTGGCCCCAGCATTTT.

V gene TRBV5-4 combines with J gene TRBJ2-1; the match to TRBD2 covers 7 bases. Germline V lookup: CDR1 SGHNT, CDR2 YYREEE (reference sequence). The CDR3 totals 13 residues. Losses at the gene ends were 4 bases for V and 8 bases for J; bases not matched to a gene: 6. This chain's CDR3 is CASSVWGGHEQFF. Here the CDR3 DNA reads TGTGCCAGCAGCGTATGGGGGGGACATGAGCAGTTCTTC.

This clone was counted once. This chain links TRBV25-1 with TRBJ1-2; D may be TRBD1 (5 bases). The CDR3 runs 15 residues. Germline V gene sequence: CDR1 MGHDK, CDR2 SYGVNS. Trimming removed 3 bases at V and 3 bases at J, with 14 bases between. The CDR3 region has the DNA TGTGCCAGCAGTGATGATCAGGGCCGGCACTATGGCTACACCTTC. This sequence encodes CASSDDQGRHYGYTF.

V gene TRBV25-1 combines with J gene TRBJ1-1, with D possibly matching TRBD1 (5 bases). CDR1 MGHDK and CDR2 SYGVNS come from the germline V gene. V lost 1 base and J 4 bases, leaving 13 bases between the germline ends. CDR3 length: 15 amino acids. This CDR3 is CASSEWPGEGTEAFF. CDR3 in DNA: TGTGCCAGCAGTGAATGGCCGGGGGAGGGCACTGAAGCTTTCTTT. The complete variable domain, with remaining parts taken from reference TRBV25-1 and TRBJ1-1, reads EADIYQTPRYLVIGTGKKITLECSQTMGHDKMYWYQQDPGMELHLIHYSYGVNSTEKGDLSSESTVSRIRTEHFPLTLESARPSHTSQYLCASSEWPGEGTEAFFGQGTRLTVV.

The rearrangement links TRBV7-2 to TRBJ1-5; D may be TRBD1 (6 bases). Between the trimmed V and J ends, which lost 4 bases and 0 bases, there was a span of 10 bases. Germline V CDR1 and CDR2: SGHTA, FQGNSA. CDR3 length equals 15 residues. CDR3: CASSSDRFSNQPQHF. The CDR3 DNA is TGTGCCAGCAGCTCGGACAGATTTAGCAATCAGCCCCAGCATTTT.

V and J are TRBV6-1 and TRBJ2-7, with 9 bases identical to TRBD1. V trimming: 4 bases; J trimming: 1 base; junction bases outside the gene matches: 5. This CDR3 is built from 15 residues. Germline V gene sequence: CDR1 MNHNS, CDR2 SASEGT. This CDR3 reads CASSAGQGNSYEQYF. The CDR3 nucleotides read TGTGCCAGCAGTGCAGGACAGGGGAATTCCTACGAGCAGTACTTC.

This chain joins TRBV27 and TRBJ1-6; a weak D match, TRBD1 (5 bases). The CDR3 runs 16 residues. The V gene's germline CDR1 is MNHEY and CDR2 SMNVEV (reference sequence). Trimming removed 7 bases at V and 0 bases at J, with 13 bases between. CDR3 sequence (DNA): TGTGCCAGCACCGGGCAGGGTAGCTCCTATAATTCACCCCTCCACTTT. Residues: CASTGQGSSYNSPLHF.

This chain uses TRBV5-5 with TRBJ2-7; D gene unclear. The germline CDR1 and CDR2 sequences are SGHKS and YYEKEE (reference sequence). The CDR3 has 12 amino acids. The V end lost 0 bases, the J end lost 4 bases, and 5 bases lay between the germline ends. The CDR3 reads CASSLGAYEQYF. The CDR3 nucleotides read TGTGCCAGCAGCTTGGGGGCTTACGAGCAGTACTTC.

The chain has TRBV7-9 and TRBJ2-7, with 10 bases that match TRBD1. Germline V CDR1 and CDR2: SEHNR, FQNEAQ (reference sequence). This CDR3 region has 14 residues. J gave up 5 bases and V 5 bases, and 6 bases lay outside the gene matches. CDR3: CASSPDRGRDEQYF. The CDR3 DNA reads as TGTGCCAGCAGCCCCGACAGGGGGCGAGACGAGCAGTACTTC.

Only one count was recorded for this clone. CDR3: CASSLGPTSTDTQYF. The CDR3 DNA reads TGTGCCAGCAGCTTAGGGCCGACTAGCACAGATACGCAGTATTTT. This chain links TRBV7-8 with TRBJ2-3; D is unresolved. V lost 1 base, J lost 0 bases, and 8 bases lay in between. This CDR3 is 15 amino acids long. Germline V gene lookup returns CDR1 SGHVS and CDR2 FQNEAQ.